The T cell receptor beta chain under discussion was sequenced for a study of response to subunit inactivated influenza vaccine. There are a few counts of this clonotype. TCRdb passed the RT-PCR reads through MiXCR, listing each CDR3 protein once. The sample has around 750,000 distinct CDR3 sequences; approximately 21% are singletons. V was shortened by 2 bases and J by 11 bases, with 15 bases between the two germline ends. Germline V gene sequence: CDR1 MNHNY, CDR2 SVGAGI (reference sequence). The CDR3 spans 13 residues. The sequence was obtained from a man aged 50 to 59 who received an inactivated influenza vaccine. Sequences were derived from PBMCs from blood, sampled 4 to 6 days after vaccination. The V call is TRBV6-6, the J call TRBJ1-1; maybe TRBD1 (5 bases). The CDR3 region is CASSYTDLAGAFF. In DNA form, the CDR3 reads TGTGCCAGCAGTTACACGGACTTAGCAGGGGCTTTCTTT.